This record looks at one TCR beta chain sequence and its context. J gave up 2 bases and V 4 bases, and 7 bases lay outside the gene matches. CDR1 and CDR2 (germline): SGHRS, YFSETQ. This CDR3 comprises 15 residues. The sample comes from a study of blood T cell repertoires in COVID-19. At the level of the study: Sample material is recorded as cDNA or gDNA derived from T cells, B-cell-depleted T cells, or PBMCs.

Methods used by the authors: Estimated nucleated cell counts came from reference gene primer amplification. Sequencing was performed with immunoSEQ multiplex PCR; in TCRdb, only in-frame clones are kept and a portion is missing. That table furnishes V, J and clone size, whereas the DNA furnished D and trimming. The table has roughly 250,000 clones, roughly 88% seen once. Individuals drawn from approximately 22 US areas were about 18 to 95 years old. Recovery meant two consecutive negative NP/OP PCR tests, professional clearance, or resolved symptoms. Sequences were obtained from PBMCs or T cells enriched from blood (not recorded which). The chain joins TRBV5-1 to TRBJ2-7; 9 bases align to TRBD2. This sequence was found in a woman in her twenties or thirties who had recovered from COVID-19. The CDR3 loop is CASSRSGGDAYEQYF. The CDR3 DNA reads as TGCGCCAGCAGCCGTAGCGGGGGCGACGCCTACGAGCAGTACTTC. The variable domain in full, with the rest retrieved from reference TRBV5-1 and TRBJ2-7, is KAGVTQTPRYLIKTRGQQVTLSCSPISGHRSVSWYQQTPGQGLQFLFEYFSETQRNKGNFPGRFSGRQFSNSRSEMNVSTLELGDSALYLCASSRSGGDAYEQYFGPGTRLTVT.